The clone carrying this T cell receptor beta chain came up a few times. Its target is not known. The data derive from a study of beta chain features in type 1 diabetes. Findings and caveats of the study: A pattern of fewer insertions and more deletions at VDJ junctions was seen in type 1 diabetes patients.

The length of the CDR3 is 14 residues. Per germline, CDR1 SGHRS and CDR2 YFSETQ. V lost 2 bases to trimming and J lost 2 bases, with 8 bases between them. The authors reverse transcribed all of the isolated RNA, so sequencing captured expressed TCRB transcripts. Libraries were prepared by immunoSEQ multiplex PCR; TCRdb keeps only in-frame clonotypes and omits some of them. The sample carries 350,000 to 400,000 clones, more than 13% recorded once. Heparinised blood was drawn once per donor, averaging about 116 mL. The TCR comes from a woman under 30 in good health. What was sequenced was naive CD4+ T cells from blood. The rearrangement uses TRBV5-1 and TRBJ2-1, with D hard to call. The CDR3 here is CASSFLQTYNEQFF. CDR3 bases: TGCGCCAGCAGCTTTCTACAGACCTACAATGAGCAGTTCTTC.